The clone carrying this TCR beta chain was seen more than once but under ten times. These data originate in a study of T-cell memory formation after mild COVID-19. In TCRdb, the 5' RACE reads were re-called with MiXCR into one record per CDR3 protein. The sample holds around 300,000 distinct CDR3 sequences, roughly 13% seen once. This receptor was obtained from a man between 18 and 29 years old who had mild COVID-19 (a few samples of this study predate the infection). Cell type and time point are not known. Input material: PBMCs or a T cell subset sorted from them (not recorded which).

The CDR3 loop reads CASSLSLAGANVLTF. The CDR3 coding sequence is TGTGCCAGCAGCTTATCCCTGGCCGGGGCCAACGTCCTGACTTTC. The chain joins TRBV7-2 to TRBJ2-6; D call uncertain. This CDR3 has 15 amino acids. The germline gives CDR1 SGHTA, CDR2 FQGNSA. V was trimmed by 2 bases and J by 4 bases, leaving 9 bases between them.